The 19 T cell receptor beta chains below all came from one sample that was sequenced in a study of molecular identifiers for immune sequencing clone quantification. TCRdb processed the PCR reads anew with MiXCR; each CDR3 protein has one entry. This sample yields more than 250,000 distinct CDR3 sequences, of which over 20% are seen a single time; approximately 0.8% belongs to the top ten. Material for sequencing was naive CD8+ T cells from blood, with Jurkat cell RNA spiked in. Subset indicated: FACS-sorted CD8+CD4-CCR7+CD45RA+ naive T cells. Source of these receptors: a human donor in good health. Some libraries in this study had Jurkat cell RNA spiked in.

In its sample, this clonotype was seen many times. The DNA of the CDR3 is TGTGCCACCAGGGCCCAGGGGTTAGAGACCCAGTACTTC. Its protein is CATRAQGLETQYF. This chain uses TRBV25-1 with TRBJ2-5; D may be TRBD1 (6 bases). V gave up 10 bases and J gave up 4 bases, with 16 bases separating them. This CDR3 contains 13 residues. Germline V gives CDR1 MGHDK, CDR2 SYGVNS. Together with reference TRBV25-1 and TRBJ2-5, the CDR3 gives the full variable domain: EADIYQTPRYLVIGTGKKITLECSQTMGHDKMYWYQQDPGMELHLIHYSYGVNSTEKGDLSSESTVSRIRTEHFPLTLESARPSHTSQYLCATRAQGLETQYFGPGTRLLVL.

This clonotype was picked up many times. J is TRBJ2-5 and V is TRBV12-3 or TRBV12-4; the match to TRBD1 covers 8 bases. The J segment lost 2 bases and the V segment lost 5 bases, leaving 4 bases of the junction unmatched. The CDR3 has 14 amino acids. CDR3 DNA sequence: TGTGCCAGCAGTACGACAGGGGAACAAGAGACCCAGTACTTC. It translates to CASSTTGEQETQYF.

About this clonotype: A much larger clone is a single base away; this may be a read error. The chain has TRBV27 and TRBJ2-7; 8 bases agree with TRBD2. This CDR3 contains 13 residues. Germline loops: CDR1 MNHEY, CDR2 SMNVEV (reference sequence). CDR3 bases: TGTGCCAGCAGAGATTCGGGGGGGTACGAGCGGTACTTC. Its protein is CASRDSGGYERYF.

This clonotype came up a few times. The J gene is TRBJ1-5, the V gene TRBV4-3; unclear D gene. From germline, CDR1 is LGHNA and CDR2 YSLEER. The CDR3 runs to 15 residues. The V gene lost 4 bases and the J gene lost 2 bases, with 12 bases spanning the gap. The CDR3 DNA reads as TGCGCCAGCAGCCCCCTCCATCATGGCAATCAGCCCCAGCATTTT. Amino acids: CASSPLHHGNQPQHF.

J is TRBJ2-1 and V is TRBV11-1; possible D gene TRBD2, 6 bases. The germline V and J ends were trimmed by 3 bases and 4 bases, with 13 bases remaining between them. This CDR3 is 15 amino acids long. Germline CDR1 reads SGHAT; CDR2 reads FQDESV (reference sequence). The CDR3 here is CASSLGGLVYNEQFF. In nucleotides, the CDR3 is TGTGCCAGCAGCTTGGGAGGTCTGGTATACAATGAGCAGTTCTTC.

The chain has TRBV7-9 and TRBJ2-3; D possibly corresponds to TRBD2 (5 bases). Germline assignment: CDR1 SEHNR and CDR2 FQNEAQ (reference sequence). Trimming cost V 5 bases and J 4 bases, with 16 bases left between them. This CDR3 spans 15 amino acids. The CDR3 DNA reads TGTGCCAGCAGCCCGGAGGTCTATGTTGCAGATACGCAGTATTTT. Protein product: CASSPEVYVADTQYF.

This clonotype was seen at least ten times. This rearrangement joins TRBV5-1 to TRBJ1-2; no clear D gene. There are 13 residues in the CDR3. Germline V gene data show CDR1 as SGHRS and CDR2 as YFSETQ. V lost 5 bases and J lost 3, with 11 bases in between. CDR3 in DNA: TGCGCCAGCAGGATATCGGGATACTATGGCTACACCTTC. This codes for CASRISGYYGYTF.

This clonotype came up many times. The chain employs TRBV2 and TRBJ2-3; 9 bases line up with TRBD2. The trim removed 7 bases at V and 3 bases at J, leaving 8 bases unmatched. CDR3 length equals 15 residues. Looked up from germline, CDR1 is SNHLY and CDR2 is FYNNEI. CDR3 nucleotide sequence: TGTGCCAGCACTACCGGGACTAGCAGAACAGATACGCAGTATTTT. Residues: CASTTGTSRTDTQYF.

In regard to this clonotype: This could be a read error, since a much larger clone is one nucleotide away. The chain combines TRBV7-2 with TRBJ2-1; D uncertain. The CDR3 consists of 14 residues. Germline-derived CDR1 and CDR2 are SGHTA and FQGNSA. V lost 7 bases and J 10 bases, leaving 20 bases between the germline ends. CDR3 nucleotide sequence: TGTGCCAGCACCATCGGTGCCGGCTCCTACGAGCAGTTCTTC. Its translation is CASTIGAGSYEQFF.

This clonotype was seen many times. V gene TRBV12-3 or TRBV12-4 combines with J gene TRBJ2-3; weak D call: TRBD1 (5 bases). The CDR3 spans 15 residues. Between the trimmed V and J ends, which lost 5 bases and 3 bases, there was a span of 15 bases. The CDR3 loop is CASSPSAGLTDTQYF. DNA for the CDR3: TGTGCCAGCAGTCCATCAGCAGGGTTGACAGATACGCAGTATTTT.

Details on this clonotype: This likely comes from a read error, as the CDR3 has no conserved phenylalanine or tryptophan at its end. V is TRBV19 and J is TRBJ2-7; 7 bases are a match to TRBD2. The CDR3 is 15 residues long. The ends lost 5 bases at V and 3 bases at J; junction bases unmatched: 10. The germline CDR1 and CDR2 sequences are LNHDA and SQIVND (reference sequence). The CDR3 loop reads CASSALLAAIYEQYS. The CDR3, as DNA: TGTGCCAGTAGTGCCCTGCTAGCGGCGATCTACGAGCAGTACTCC.

In this sample, this clonotype turned up many times. This chain uses TRBV24-1 with TRBJ2-2; D is possibly TRBD1 (5 bases). The V and J ends lost 4 bases and 0 bases respectively, with 14 bases between them. The CDR3 length is 17 residues. CDR1 is KGHDR and CDR2 is SFDVKD in the germline V gene. The CDR3 nucleotides read TGTGCCACCAGTGACCCCCGGACAAGCGCGAACACCGGGGAGCTGTTTTTT. Residues: CATSDPRTSANTGELFF.

This clonotype was picked up many times. The chain carries TRBV18 and TRBJ1-1; no definite D call. The CDR3 has 14 residues. Trimming removed 0 bases at V and 1 base at J, with 6 bases between. The germline V gene encodes CDR1 KGHSH and CDR2 LQKENI. The CDR3 here is CASSPPRQNTEAFF. The CDR3 nucleotides read TGTGCCAGCTCACCACCGCGACAGAACACTGAAGCTTTCTTT.

The V gene is TRBV10-3, the J gene TRBJ2-1; possibly TRBD2 for D (5 bases). CDR1 is ENHRY, CDR2 SYGVKD, per germline. This CDR3 region has 14 residues. Trimming cost V 0 bases and J 8 bases, with 11 bases left between them. The CDR3 nucleotides read TGTGCCATCAGTGAGTCGGAGGTAGTATATGAGCAGTTCTTC. Translation gives CAISESEVVYEQFF.

This clonotype was detected a few times. V and J are TRBV4-1 and TRBJ1-1; no clear D gene. Trimming removed 4 bases at V and 4 bases at J, with 13 bases between. Germline V gene sequence: CDR1 MGHRA, CDR2 YSYEKL. The CDR3 contains 14 residues. The CDR3 sequence: CASSPSSVRTEAFF. The CDR3 DNA reads as TGCGCCAGCAGCCCAAGTTCGGTCCGCACTGAAGCTTTCTTT.

Only a few counts were recorded for this clonotype. V usage is TRBV19 and J usage is TRBJ2-7, with a tentative D call TRBD1 (6 bases). The CDR3 is made up of 14 amino acids. Germline assignment: CDR1 LNHDA and CDR2 SQIVND (reference sequence). The V and J ends lost 3 bases and 0 bases respectively, with 9 bases between them. CDR3 DNA sequence: TGTGCCAGTAGTATTCAGGACAGCTCCTACGAGCAGTACTTC. It encodes CASSIQDSSYEQYF. Using reference TRBV19 and TRBJ2-7 for the parts outside the CDR3, the full variable domain is DGGITQSPKYLFRKEGQNVTLSCEQNLNHDAMYWYRQDPGQGLRLIYYSQIVNDFQKGDIAEGYSVSREKKESFPLTVTSAQKNPTAFYLCASSIQDSSYEQYFGPGTRLTVT.

This clonotype has only one observation. Possible read error: a much larger clone is one base away. Lacking the conserved final phenylalanine or tryptophan, this CDR3 likely reflects a read error. V and J are TRBV5-3 and TRBJ2-6; 7 positions agree with TRBD1. TRBV5-3 is treated as an ORF (open reading frame) with a function not yet certain. V shed 8 bases and J 3 bases; nucleotides not matched to a gene: 11. This CDR3 contains 16 residues. CDR3 DNA sequence: TGTGCCAGCAGCCTTGACAGGGATAGTGGGGCCAACGTCCTGACTATC. It encodes CASSLDRDSGANVLTI.

V gene TRBV20-1 combines with J gene TRBJ1-1; TRBD1 is a possible D gene (5 bases). The CDR3 runs to 14 residues. V was shortened by 1 base and J by 3 bases, with 12 bases between the two germline ends. Per germline, CDR1 DFQATT and CDR2 SNEGSKA (reference sequence). Here the CDR3 reads CSARGTRDHTEAFF. DNA of the CDR3: TGCAGTGCTAGAGGAACCAGGGACCACACTGAAGCTTTCTTT.

This clonotype occurred many times. The chain carries TRBV13 and TRBJ1-5; 10 nucleotides match TRBD1. The CDR3 is 16 residues long. V lost 4 bases to trimming and J lost 6 bases; unmatched junction nucleotides: 9. The germline CDR1 and CDR2 sequences are PRHDT and FYEKMQ (reference sequence). The CDR3 region is CASSSTRQGAAQPQHF. DNA of the CDR3: TGTGCCAGCAGCTCGACCCGACAGGGGGCGGCTCAGCCCCAGCATTTT.